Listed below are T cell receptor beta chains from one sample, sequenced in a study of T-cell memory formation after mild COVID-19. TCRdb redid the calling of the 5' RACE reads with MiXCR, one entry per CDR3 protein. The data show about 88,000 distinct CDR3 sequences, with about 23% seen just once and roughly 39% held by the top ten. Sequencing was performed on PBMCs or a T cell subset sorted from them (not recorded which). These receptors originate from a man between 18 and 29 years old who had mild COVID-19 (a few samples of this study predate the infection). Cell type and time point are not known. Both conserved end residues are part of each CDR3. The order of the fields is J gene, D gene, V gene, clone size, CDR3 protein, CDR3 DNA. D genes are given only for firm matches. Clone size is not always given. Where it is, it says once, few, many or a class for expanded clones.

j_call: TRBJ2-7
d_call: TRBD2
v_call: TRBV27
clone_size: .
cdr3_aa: CASSSQGAGGASSYEQYF
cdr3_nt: TGTGCCAGCAGTTCCCAGGGTGCCGGGGGGGCCAGCTCCTACGAGCAGTACTTC

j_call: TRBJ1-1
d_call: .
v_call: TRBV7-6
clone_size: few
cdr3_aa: CASSLVGANTEAFF
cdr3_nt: TGTGCCAGCAGCTTGGTTGGGGCCAACACTGAAGCTTTCTTT

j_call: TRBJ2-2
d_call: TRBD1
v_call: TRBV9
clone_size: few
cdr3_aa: CASSVEGRGRAVGELFF
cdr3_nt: TGTGCCAGCAGCGTAGAGGGCAGGGGGCGAGCGGTCGGGGAGCTGTTTTTT

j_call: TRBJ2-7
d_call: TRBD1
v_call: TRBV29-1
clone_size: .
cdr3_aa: CSAIGTETTYEQYF
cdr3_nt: TGCAGCGCTATAGGGACAGAGACGACCTACGAGCAGTACTTC

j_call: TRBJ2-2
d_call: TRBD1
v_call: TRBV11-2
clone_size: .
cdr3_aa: CASSQGQGGTGELFF
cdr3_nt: TGTGCCAGCAGCCAGGGACAGGGTGGCACCGGGGAGCTGTTTTTT

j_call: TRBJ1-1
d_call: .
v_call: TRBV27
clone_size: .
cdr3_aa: CASSLAGTLGTEAFF
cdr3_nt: TGTGCCAGCAGTTTAGCGGGGACACTCGGCACTGAAGCTTTCTTT

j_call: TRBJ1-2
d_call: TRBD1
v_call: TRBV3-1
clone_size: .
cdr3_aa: CASSQGLSGQDGYTF
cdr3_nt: TGTGCCAGCAGCCAAGGCCTGTCCGGACAGGATGGCTACACCTTC

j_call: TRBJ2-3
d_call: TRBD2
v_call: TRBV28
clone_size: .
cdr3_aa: CASSSLAGSTDTQYF
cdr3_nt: TGTGCCAGCAGTTCGTTAGCGGGGAGCACAGATACGCAGTATTTT

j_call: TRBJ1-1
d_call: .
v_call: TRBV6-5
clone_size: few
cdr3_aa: CASSPGGEAEAFF
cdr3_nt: TGTGCCAGCAGCCCCGGTGGTGAAGCTGAAGCTTTCTTT

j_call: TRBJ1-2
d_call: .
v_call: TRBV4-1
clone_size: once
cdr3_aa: CASSQRDGGGGLNGYTF
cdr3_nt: TGCGCCAGCAGCCAACGGGATGGGGGCGGGGGCTTGAATGGCTACACCTTC

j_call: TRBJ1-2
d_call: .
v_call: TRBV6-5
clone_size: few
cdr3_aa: CASSYSTGHYGYTF
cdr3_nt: TGTGCCAGCAGTTACTCAACAGGGCATTATGGCTACACCTTC

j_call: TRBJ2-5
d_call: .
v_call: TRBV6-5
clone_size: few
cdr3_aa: CASSYGQLGAETQYF
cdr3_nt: TGTGCCAGCAGTTACGGGCAACTAGGAGCCGAGACCCAGTACTTC

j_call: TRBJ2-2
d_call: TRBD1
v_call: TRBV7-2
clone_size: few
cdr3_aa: CASSLLHALKLGQGDTGELFF
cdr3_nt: TGTGCCAGCAGCTTACTTCATGCACTGAAGCTCGGGCAGGGGGACACCGGGGAGCTGTTTTTT

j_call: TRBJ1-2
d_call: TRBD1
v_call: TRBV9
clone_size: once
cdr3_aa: CASSVGQGGGYTF
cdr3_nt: TGTGCCAGCAGCGTTGGACAGGGGGGAGGCTACACCTTC

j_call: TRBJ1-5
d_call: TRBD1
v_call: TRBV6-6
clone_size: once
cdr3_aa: CASSQLGTGANQPQHF
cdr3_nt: TGTGCCAGCAGCCAATTAGGGACAGGGGCTAATCAGCCCCAGCATTTT

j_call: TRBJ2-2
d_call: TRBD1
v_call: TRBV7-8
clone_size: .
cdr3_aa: CASSSLQGWATGELFF
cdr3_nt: TGTGCCAGCAGTAGTTTACAGGGGTGGGCCACCGGGGAGCTGTTTTTT

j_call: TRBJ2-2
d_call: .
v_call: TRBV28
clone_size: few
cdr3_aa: CASSFQFGNTGELFF
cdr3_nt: TGTGCCAGCAGTTTCCAATTCGGTAACACCGGGGAGCTGTTTTTT

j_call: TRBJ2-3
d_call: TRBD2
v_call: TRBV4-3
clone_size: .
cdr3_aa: CASSQGGGFSTDTQYF
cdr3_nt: TGCGCCAGCAGCCAAGGCGGGGGTTTTAGCACAGATACGCAGTATTTT

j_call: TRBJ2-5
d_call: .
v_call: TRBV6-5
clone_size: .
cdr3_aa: CASSYGAGLGGETQYF
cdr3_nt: TGTGCCAGCAGTTATGGCGCGGGACTCGGGGGAGAGACCCAGTACTTC

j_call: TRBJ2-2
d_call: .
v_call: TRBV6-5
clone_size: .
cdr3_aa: CASSPLAGELFF
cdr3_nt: TGTGCCAGCAGTCCTCTGGCGGGGGAGCTGTTTTTT

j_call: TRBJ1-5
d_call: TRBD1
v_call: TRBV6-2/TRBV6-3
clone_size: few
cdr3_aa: CASSYRGTGVNQPQHF
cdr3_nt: TGTGCCAGCAGTTACCGCGGGACAGGAGTCAATCAGCCCCAGCATTTT

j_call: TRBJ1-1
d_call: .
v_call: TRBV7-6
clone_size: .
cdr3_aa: CASRPRSVNTEAFF
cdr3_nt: TGTGCCAGCAGACCTCGGAGCGTGAACACTGAAGCTTTCTTT

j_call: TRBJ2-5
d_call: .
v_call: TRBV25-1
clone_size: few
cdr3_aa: CASSESQNQETQYF
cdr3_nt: TGTGCCAGCAGTGAGAGTCAAAACCAAGAGACCCAGTACTTC

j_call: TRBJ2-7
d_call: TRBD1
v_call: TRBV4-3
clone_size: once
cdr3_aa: CASSQGRDSPYEQYF
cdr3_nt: TGCGCCAGCAGCCAAGGAAGGGACAGCCCCTACGAGCAGTACTTC

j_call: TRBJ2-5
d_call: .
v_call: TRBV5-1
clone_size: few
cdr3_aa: CASDLGPGSGETQYF
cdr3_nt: TGCGCCAGCGACCTCGGGCCCGGGAGTGGAGAGACCCAGTACTTC

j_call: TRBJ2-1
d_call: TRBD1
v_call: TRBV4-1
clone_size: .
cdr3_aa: CASSTGLLSTGGNEQFF
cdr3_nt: TGCGCCAGCAGCACAGGGCTCCTGTCGACAGGGGGCAATGAGCAGTTCTTC

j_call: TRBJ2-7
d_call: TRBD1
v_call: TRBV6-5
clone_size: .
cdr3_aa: CASSYRAGGSYEQYF
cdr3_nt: TGTGCCAGCAGTTACAGGGCAGGGGGCTCCTACGAGCAGTACTTC

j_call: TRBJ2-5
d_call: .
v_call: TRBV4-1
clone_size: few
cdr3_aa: CASSQVGSTGTQYF
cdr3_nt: TGCGCCAGCAGCCAAGTCGGATCGACAGGGACCCAGTACTTC

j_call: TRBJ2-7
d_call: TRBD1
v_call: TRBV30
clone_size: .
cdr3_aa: CAWSPQGVDYEQYF
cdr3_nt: TGTGCCTGGAGTCCCCAGGGGGTGGACTACGAGCAGTACTTC

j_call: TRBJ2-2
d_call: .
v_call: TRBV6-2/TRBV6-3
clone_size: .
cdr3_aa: CASSQGGHINTGELFF
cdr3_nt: TGTGCCAGCAGTCAAGGGGGGCACATAAACACCGGGGAGCTGTTTTTT

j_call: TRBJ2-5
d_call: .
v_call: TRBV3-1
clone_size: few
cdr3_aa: CASYARTIAGETQYF
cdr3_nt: TGTGCCAGCTACGCTAGAACGATCGCGGGCGAGACCCAGTACTTC

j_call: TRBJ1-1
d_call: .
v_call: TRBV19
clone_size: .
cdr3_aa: CASSIAVRAFF
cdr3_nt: TGTGCCAGTAGTATAGCCGTGAGGGCTTTCTTT

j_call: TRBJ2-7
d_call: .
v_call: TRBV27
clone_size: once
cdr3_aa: CASSSLQGPSYEQYF
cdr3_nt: TGTGCCAGCAGTTCATTACAGGGCCCCTCCTACGAGCAGTACTTC

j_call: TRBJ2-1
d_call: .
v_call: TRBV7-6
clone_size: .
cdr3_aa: CASSLAAGSYNEQFF
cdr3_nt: TGTGCCAGCAGCTTAGCGGCAGGGTCCTACAATGAGCAGTTCTTC

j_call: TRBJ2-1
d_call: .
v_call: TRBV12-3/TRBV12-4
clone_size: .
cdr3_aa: CASSPEGSYNEQFF
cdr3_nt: TGTGCCAGCAGCCCCGAGGGCTCCTACAATGAGCAGTTCTTC

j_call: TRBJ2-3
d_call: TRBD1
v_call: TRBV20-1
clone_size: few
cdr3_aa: CSSKDRGLADTQYF
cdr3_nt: TGCAGTTCAAAGGACAGGGGGCTTGCAGATACGCAGTATTTT

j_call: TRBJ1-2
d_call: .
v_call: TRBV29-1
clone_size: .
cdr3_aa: CSVATGDYGYTF
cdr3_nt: TGCAGCGTTGCGACAGGCGACTATGGCTACACCTTC